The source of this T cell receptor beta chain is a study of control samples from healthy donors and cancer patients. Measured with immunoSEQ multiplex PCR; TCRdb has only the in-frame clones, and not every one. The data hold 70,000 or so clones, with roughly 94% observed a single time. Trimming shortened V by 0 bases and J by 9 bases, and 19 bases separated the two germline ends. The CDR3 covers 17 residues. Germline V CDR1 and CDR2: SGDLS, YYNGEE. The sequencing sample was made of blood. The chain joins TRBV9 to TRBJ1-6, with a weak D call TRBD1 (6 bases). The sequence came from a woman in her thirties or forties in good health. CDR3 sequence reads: CASSVDSGGHGGSPLHF. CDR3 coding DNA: TGTGCCAGCAGCGTAGATTCTGGGGGGCACGGCGGTTCACCCCTCCACTTT.